These T cell receptor beta chains were read from a single sample in a study of OX40 agonist ivuxolimab in advanced cancers. Data came from immunoSEQ multiplex PCR; TCRdb stores just in-frame clones and leaves some out. The sample comprises roughly 60,000 clones, about 84% of which are singletons, and about 2.4% rests with the top ten. Material: CD4+ or CD8+ T cells sorted from blood, obtained in a trial of the OX40 agonist ivuxolimab. Every receptor here comes from an adult with an advanced solid tumor such as melanoma, head and neck, liver or kidney cancer. Each CDR3 is given with its conserved first and last residue.

CDR3 protein: CASRRSEGSYEQYF
J gene: TRBJ2-7
V gene: TRBV27

CDR3 protein: CASSEWGQKNEKLFF
J gene: TRBJ1-4
V gene: TRBV6-1

CDR3 protein: CASSLTGGGEKLFF
J gene: TRBJ1-4
V gene: TRBV5-1

CDR3 protein: CASSREAGVSNQPQHF
J gene: TRBJ1-5
V gene: TRBV9

CDR3 protein: CSVASGIDSGNTIYF
J gene: TRBJ1-3
V gene: TRBV29-1

CDR3 protein: CASSLGPNYEQYF
J gene: TRBJ2-7
V gene: TRBV5-1

CDR3 protein: CASSYTQQGGGSPLHF
J gene: TRBJ1-6
V gene: TRBV6-5

CDR3 protein: CASSLGATAGEETQYF
J gene: TRBJ2-5
V gene: TRBV5-1

CDR3 protein: CASSQENMNTEAFF
J gene: TRBJ1-1
V gene: TRBV5-5

CDR3 protein: CAYGRRGYQRETQYF
J gene: TRBJ2-5
V gene: TRBV27

CDR3 protein: CASSDGTGSLEQYF
J gene: TRBJ2-7
V gene: TRBV6-1

CDR3 protein: CASSQVHSAGREPQHF
J gene: TRBJ1-5
V gene: TRBV4-2

CDR3 protein: CASSATGTGEKLFF
J gene: TRBJ1-4
V gene: TRBV9

CDR3 protein: CASSLLGGAGNTEAFF
J gene: TRBJ1-1
V gene: TRBV6-6

CDR3 protein: CASSPPGTDTQYF
J gene: TRBJ2-3
V gene: TRBV7-2

CDR3 protein: CASSLFLGVSTDTQYF
J gene: TRBJ2-3
V gene: TRBV5-4

CDR3 protein: CASSPGQSYGYTF
J gene: TRBJ1-2
V gene: TRBV11-2

CDR3 protein: CASSQGAYRNTIYF
J gene: TRBJ1-3
V gene: TRBV11-3

CDR3 protein: CASSWGLQRGANVLTF
J gene: TRBJ2-6
V gene: TRBV5-4

CDR3 protein: CASSLTGGYQPQHF
J gene: TRBJ1-5
V gene: TRBV5-1

CDR3 protein: CAISESGSTNTGELFF
J gene: TRBJ2-2
V gene: TRBV10-3

CDR3 protein: CACKKTGYGYTF
J gene: TRBJ1-2
V gene: TRBV28

CDR3 protein: CASSYVPENTEAFF
J gene: TRBJ1-1
V gene: TRBV6-6

CDR3 protein: CASRQALQETQYF
J gene: TRBJ2-5
V gene: TRBV5-1

CDR3 protein: CASSRQPYETQYF
J gene: TRBJ2-5
V gene: TRBV19

CDR3 protein: CASRTRLAGAYNEQFF
J gene: TRBJ2-1
V gene: TRBV5-8

CDR3 protein: CASSFGGGTSYNEQFF
J gene: TRBJ2-1
V gene: TRBV7-8

CDR3 protein: CASSLSGGVAGELFF
J gene: TRBJ2-2
V gene: TRBV5-4

CDR3 protein: CASSTSGTGYEQYF
J gene: TRBJ2-7
V gene: TRBV19

CDR3 protein: CAWRDGPSNQPQHF
J gene: TRBJ1-5
V gene: TRBV30

CDR3 protein: CASRGRGTDTQYF
J gene: TRBJ2-3
V gene: TRBV11-3

CDR3 protein: CASSPERRKAKNIQYF
J gene: TRBJ2-4
V gene: TRBV18

CDR3 protein: CASSLAGGRGPGANVLTF
J gene: TRBJ2-6
V gene: TRBV7-6

CDR3 protein: CASSPSPLGGETQYF
J gene: TRBJ2-5
V gene: TRBV7-2

CDR3 protein: CASSFGPSWAGETQYF
J gene: TRBJ2-5
V gene: TRBV5-5

CDR3 protein: CASNRQGSYAFF
J gene: TRBJ1-1
V gene: TRBV5-6

CDR3 protein: CASSLAGVKETQYF
J gene: TRBJ2-5
V gene: TRBV7-9

CDR3 protein: CSVRDSSTDTQYF
J gene: TRBJ2-3
V gene: TRBV29-1

CDR3 protein: CASSFEGLNTQYF
J gene: TRBJ2-3
V gene: TRBV7-9

CDR3 protein: CASSSTGDNSPLHF
J gene: TRBJ1-6
V gene: TRBV7-9

CDR3 protein: CAWSVRWGPIGAFF
J gene: TRBJ1-1
V gene: TRBV30

CDR3 protein: CASGVTGSSGANVLTF
J gene: TRBJ2-6
V gene: TRBV5-1

CDR3 protein: CASSLDGTGNNEQFF
J gene: TRBJ2-1
V gene: TRBV11-3

CDR3 protein: CSVEEIGQQETQYF
J gene: TRBJ2-5
V gene: TRBV29-1

CDR3 protein: CASSPQGRGETQYF
J gene: TRBJ2-5
V gene: TRBV28

CDR3 protein: CASSSTPGTAETQYF
J gene: TRBJ2-5
V gene: TRBV9

CDR3 protein: CAWSVQGKAFF
J gene: TRBJ1-1
V gene: TRBV30

CDR3 protein: CASSYAGAEQYF
J gene: TRBJ2-7
V gene: TRBV6-6

CDR3 protein: CASSRDSRANQPQHF
J gene: TRBJ1-5
V gene: TRBV2